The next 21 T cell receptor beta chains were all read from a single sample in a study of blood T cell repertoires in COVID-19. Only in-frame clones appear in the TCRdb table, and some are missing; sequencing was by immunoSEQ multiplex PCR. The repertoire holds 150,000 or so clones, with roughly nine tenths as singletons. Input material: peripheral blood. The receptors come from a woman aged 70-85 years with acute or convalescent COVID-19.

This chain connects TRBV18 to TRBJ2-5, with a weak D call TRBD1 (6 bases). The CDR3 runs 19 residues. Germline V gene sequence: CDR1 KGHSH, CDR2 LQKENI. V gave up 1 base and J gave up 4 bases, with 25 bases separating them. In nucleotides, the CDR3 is TGTGCCAGCTCACCACAGGAAAAAGTGACAGGCAGATCTCCAGAGACCCAGTACTTC. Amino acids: CASSPQEKVTGRSPETQYF.

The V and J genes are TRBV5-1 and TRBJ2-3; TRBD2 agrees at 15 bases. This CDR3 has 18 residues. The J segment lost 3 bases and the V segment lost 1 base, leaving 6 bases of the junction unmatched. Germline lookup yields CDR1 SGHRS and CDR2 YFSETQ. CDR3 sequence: CASSLIGLAGGKTDTQYF. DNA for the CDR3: TGCGCCAGCAGCTTGATTGGACTAGCGGGGGGGAAAACAGATACGCAGTATTTT.

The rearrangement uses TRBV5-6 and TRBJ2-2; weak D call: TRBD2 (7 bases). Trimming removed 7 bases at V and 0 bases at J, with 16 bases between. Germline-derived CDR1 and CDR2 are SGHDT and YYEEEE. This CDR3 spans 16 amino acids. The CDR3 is CASQGGGRSNTGELFF. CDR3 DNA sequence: TGTGCCAGCCAGGGAGGGGGGAGATCGAACACCGGGGAGCTGTTTTTT.

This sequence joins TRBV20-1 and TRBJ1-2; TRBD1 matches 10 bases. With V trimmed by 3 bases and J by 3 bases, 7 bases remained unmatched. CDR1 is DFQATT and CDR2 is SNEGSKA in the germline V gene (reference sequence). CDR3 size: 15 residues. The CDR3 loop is CSASGDRGEYYGYTF. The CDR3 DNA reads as TGCAGTGCTAGTGGGGACAGGGGCGAATACTATGGCTACACCTTC.

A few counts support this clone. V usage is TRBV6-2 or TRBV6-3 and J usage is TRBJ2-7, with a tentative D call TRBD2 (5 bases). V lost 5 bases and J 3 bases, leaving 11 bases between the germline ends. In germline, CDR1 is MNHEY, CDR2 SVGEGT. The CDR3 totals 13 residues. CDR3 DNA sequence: TGTGCCAGCAGTGATCCAGACTACTACGAGCAGTACGTC. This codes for CASSDPDYYEQYV.

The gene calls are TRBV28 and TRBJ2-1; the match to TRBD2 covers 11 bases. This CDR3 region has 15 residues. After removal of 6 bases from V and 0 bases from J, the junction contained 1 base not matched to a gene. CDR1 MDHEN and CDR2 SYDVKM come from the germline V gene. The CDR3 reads CASSLAGGSYNEQFF. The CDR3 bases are TGTGCCAGCAGCCTAGCGGGGGGCTCCTACAATGAGCAGTTCTTC.

CDR3: CASSILDRVETEAFF. The CDR3 DNA reads TGTGCCAGCAGCATCTTGGACAGGGTAGAGACTGAAGCTTTCTTT. The genes are TRBV28 and TRBJ1-1; 8 nucleotides align to TRBD1. The V and J ends lost 6 bases and 5 bases, in that order; junction bases with no gene match: 11. The CDR3 contains 15 residues. Germline lookup yields CDR1 MDHEN and CDR2 SYDVKM.

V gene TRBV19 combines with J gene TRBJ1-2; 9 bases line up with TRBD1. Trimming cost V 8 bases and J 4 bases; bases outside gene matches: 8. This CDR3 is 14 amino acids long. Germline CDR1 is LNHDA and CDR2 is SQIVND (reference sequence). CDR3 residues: CASRKGQGFYGYTF. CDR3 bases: TGTGCCAGTCGGAAAGGACAGGGGTTCTATGGCTACACCTTC.

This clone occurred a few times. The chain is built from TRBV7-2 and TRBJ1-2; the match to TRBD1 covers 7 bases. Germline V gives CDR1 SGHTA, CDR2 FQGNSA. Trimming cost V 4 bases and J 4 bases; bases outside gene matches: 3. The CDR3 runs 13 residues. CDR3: CASSSPGGYGYTF. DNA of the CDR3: TGTGCCAGCAGCTCTCCAGGGGGCTATGGCTACACCTTC. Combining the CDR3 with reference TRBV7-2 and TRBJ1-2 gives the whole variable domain GAGVSQSPSNKVTEKGKDVELRCDPISGHTALYWYRQSLGQGLEFLIYFQGNSAPDKSGLPSDRFSAERTGGSVSTLTIQRTQQEDSAVYLCASSSPGGYGYTFGSGTRLTVV.

For the CDR3, the DNA is TGCGCCAGCAGCGGGACTAGGTTGCAATATTTT. It specifies CASSGTRLQYF. This chain connects TRBV10-2 to TRBJ2-3, with 8 positions matching TRBD2. V trimming: 6 bases; J trimming: 15 bases; junction bases outside the gene matches: 8. CDR3 length: 11 residues. Per the germline V gene, CDR1 is WSHSY and CDR2 is SAAADI.

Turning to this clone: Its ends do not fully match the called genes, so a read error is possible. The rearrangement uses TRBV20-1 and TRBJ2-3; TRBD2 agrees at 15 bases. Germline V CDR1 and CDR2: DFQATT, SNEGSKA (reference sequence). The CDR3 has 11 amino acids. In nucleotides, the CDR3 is TGCAGTGCTAAAGGGACTAGCGGGGGGCATTTT. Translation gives CSAKGTSGGHF.

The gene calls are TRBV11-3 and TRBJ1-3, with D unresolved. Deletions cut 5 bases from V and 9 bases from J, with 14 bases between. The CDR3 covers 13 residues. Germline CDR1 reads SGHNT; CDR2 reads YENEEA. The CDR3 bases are TGTGCCAGCAGCGGCGATGGCGGGATCACCATATATTTT. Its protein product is CASSGDGGITIYF.

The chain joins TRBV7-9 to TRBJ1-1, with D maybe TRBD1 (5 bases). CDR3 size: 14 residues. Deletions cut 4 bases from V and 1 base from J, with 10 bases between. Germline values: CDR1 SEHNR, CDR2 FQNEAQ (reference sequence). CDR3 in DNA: TGTGCCAGCAGCTCATTCACAGGGAACACTGAAGCTTTCTTT. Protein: CASSSFTGNTEAFF.

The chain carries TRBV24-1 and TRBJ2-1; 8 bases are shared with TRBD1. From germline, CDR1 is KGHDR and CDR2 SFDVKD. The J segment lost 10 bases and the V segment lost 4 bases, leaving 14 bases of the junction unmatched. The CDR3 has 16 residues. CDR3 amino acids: CATSEKTGDPAGEQFF. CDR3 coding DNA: TGTGCCACCAGTGAGAAGACAGGGGACCCCGCGGGGGAGCAGTTCTTC.

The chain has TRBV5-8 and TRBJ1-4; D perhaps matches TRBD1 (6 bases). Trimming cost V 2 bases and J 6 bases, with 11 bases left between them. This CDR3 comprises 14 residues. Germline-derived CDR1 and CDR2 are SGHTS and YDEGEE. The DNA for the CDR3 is TGTGCCAGCAGCTTCGGTGGGGGCTATGAAAAACTGTTTTTT. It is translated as CASSFGGGYEKLFF.

The CDR3 protein is CASSSDRFGEETQYF. CDR3 nucleotide sequence: TGCGCCAGCAGTTCCGACAGGTTTGGCGAAGAGACCCAGTACTTC. The chain recombines TRBV5-1 with TRBJ2-5; perhaps TRBD1 as D (6 bases). This CDR3 has 15 residues. With 5 bases removed from V and 3 bases from J, the gap between germline ends came to 17 bases. Germline V CDR1 and CDR2: SGHRS, YFSETQ.

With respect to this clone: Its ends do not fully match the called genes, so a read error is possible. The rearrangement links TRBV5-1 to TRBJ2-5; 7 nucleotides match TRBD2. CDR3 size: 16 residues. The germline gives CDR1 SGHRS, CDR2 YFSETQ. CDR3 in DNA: TGCGCCAGCAGTTTGGGGGATTCTAGCGGCCAAGAGACCCAGTACTTC. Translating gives CASSLGDSSGQETQYF.

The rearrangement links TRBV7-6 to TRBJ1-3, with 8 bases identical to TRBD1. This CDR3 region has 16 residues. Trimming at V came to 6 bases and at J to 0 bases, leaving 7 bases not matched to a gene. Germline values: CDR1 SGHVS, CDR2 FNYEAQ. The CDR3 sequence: CASSPMTGASGNTIYF. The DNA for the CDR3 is TGTGCCAGCAGTCCTATGACAGGGGCCTCTGGAAACACCATATATTTT.

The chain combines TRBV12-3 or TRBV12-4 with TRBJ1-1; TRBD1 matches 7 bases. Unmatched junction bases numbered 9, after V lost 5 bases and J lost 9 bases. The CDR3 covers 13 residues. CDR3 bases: TGTGCCAGCAGTCCTCAGACAGGGATTAAAGCTTTCTTT. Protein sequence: CASSPQTGIKAFF.

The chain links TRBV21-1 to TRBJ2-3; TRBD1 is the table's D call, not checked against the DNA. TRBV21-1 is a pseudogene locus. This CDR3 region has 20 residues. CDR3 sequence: CASSKNARGLNGGSTDTQYF. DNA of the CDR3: TGTGCCAGCAGCAAAAACGCCAGGGGGCTAAATGGGGGTAGCACAGATACGCAGTATTTT.

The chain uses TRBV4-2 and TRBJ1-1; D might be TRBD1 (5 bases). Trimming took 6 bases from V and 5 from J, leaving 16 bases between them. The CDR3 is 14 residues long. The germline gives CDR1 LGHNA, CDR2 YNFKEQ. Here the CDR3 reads CASSLNGGRTEAFF. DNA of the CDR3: TGTGCCAGCAGTCTCAACGGGGGAAGGACTGAAGCTTTCTTT.